A single sample is the source of the 15 T cell receptor beta chains below, sequenced in a study of control samples from healthy donors and cancer patients. This table comes from immunoSEQ multiplex PCR, and its TCRdb copy is limited to in-frame clones, with some not included. The sample has about 24,000 clones, 65% to 90% seen once. The sequencing sample was made of PBMCs. Receptors originate from a man aged 60 to 75 with head and neck cancer.

This chain uses TRBV7-8 with TRBJ2-1; 10 bases map to TRBD2. Germline assignment: CDR1 SGHVS and CDR2 FQNEAQ. The CDR3 covers 14 residues. The junction had 3 bases not matched to a gene; V was cut back by 7 bases and J by 3 bases. CDR3 nucleotide sequence: TGTGCCAGCAAACGGACTAGCGGCTACAATGAGCAGTTCTTC. As protein: CASKRTSGYNEQFF.

DNA of the CDR3: TGTGCCAGCAGTGAGCAGGTAAATTCCAATGAGCAGTTCTTC. Translated: CASSEQVNSNEQFF. The V gene is TRBV6-4, the J gene TRBJ2-1, with D uncertain. The V end lost 3 bases, the J end lost 6 bases, and 12 bases lay between the germline ends. The CDR3 spans 14 residues. Germline CDR1 reads MRHNA; CDR2 reads SNTAGT.

This chain links TRBV28 with TRBJ2-7; D is unresolved. The V and J ends lost 7 bases and 5 bases respectively, with 9 bases between them. The CDR3 has 11 amino acids. The germline CDR1 and CDR2 sequences are MDHEN and SYDVKM. For the CDR3, the DNA is TGTGCCAGCACTAGGATTGACGAGCAGTACTTC. It yields the protein CASTRIDEQYF.

The chain has TRBV3-1 (or the pseudogene TRBV3-2) and TRBJ2-1, with D hard to call. Trimming removed 5 bases from V and 5 bases from J, with 7 bases in between. The CDR3 has 12 residues. Germline V lookup: CDR1 LGHDT, CDR2 YNNKEL (reference sequence). This CDR3 reads CASSFLNNEQFF. CDR3 in DNA: TGTGCCAGCAGCTTTTTAAACAATGAGCAGTTCTTC.

V usage is TRBV14 and J usage is TRBJ1-3, with D perhaps TRBD1 (6 bases). V lost 5 bases, J lost 3 bases, and 11 bases lay in between. Per germline, CDR1 SGHDN and CDR2 FVKESK. This CDR3 is 14 amino acids long. The CDR3 protein is CASSSRTVGNTIYF. For the CDR3, the DNA is TGTGCCAGCAGCTCCCGGACAGTTGGAAACACCATATATTTT.

The V call is TRBV7-2, the J call TRBJ2-3; D remains unclear. The V gene lost 2 bases and the J gene lost 4 bases, with 7 bases spanning the gap. The CDR3 is 13 residues long. Germline V CDR1 and CDR2: SGHTA, FQGNSA. CDR3 DNA: TGTGCCAGCAGCTTATCGGTCGCAGATACGCAGTATTTT. Translated, it gives CASSLSVADTQYF.

This chain joins TRBV6-6 and TRBJ1-1; D uncertain. This CDR3 spans 13 amino acids. Germline assignment: CDR1 MNHNY and CDR2 SVGAGI (reference sequence). Trimming took 5 bases from V and 1 from J, leaving 8 bases between them. CDR3 bases: TGTGCCAGCAGTACGGGCCAGAACACTGAAGCTTTCTTT. Protein sequence: CASSTGQNTEAFF.

The chain links TRBV19 to TRBJ1-5, with D hard to call. V gave up 3 bases and J gave up 1 base, with 1 base separating them. Germline CDR1 LNHDA, CDR2 SQIVND (reference sequence). CDR3 length: 12 residues. Here the CDR3 DNA reads TGTGCCAGTAGTATGAGCAATCAGCCCCAGCATTTT. This codes for CASSMSNQPQHF.

The chain has TRBV27 and TRBJ1-5; D is undetermined. This CDR3 has 15 amino acids. Trimming took off 0 bases at V and 0 bases at J, with 6 bases between the two ends. Looked up from germline, CDR1 is MNHEY and CDR2 is SMNVEV (reference sequence). The DNA of the CDR3 is TGTGCCAGCAGTTTATCAGTAAATAGCAATCAGCCCCAGCATTTT. This encodes CASSLSVNSNQPQHF.

The chain joins TRBV28 to TRBJ2-7; D uncertain. Trimming shortened V by 6 bases and J by 3 bases, and 12 bases separated the two germline ends. The CDR3 is made up of 13 amino acids. The germline V gene has CDR1 MDHEN and CDR2 SYDVKM. The CDR3 reads CASSPILHYEQYF. CDR3 nucleotide sequence: TGTGCCAGCAGCCCGATACTACACTACGAGCAGTACTTC.

The J gene is TRBJ2-7, the V gene TRBV5-6; D gene uncertain. CDR1 is SGHDT, CDR2 YYEEEE, per germline. CDR3 size: 12 residues. The ends were cut back, 3 bases at V and 4 bases at J, with 8 bases in the middle. CDR3 amino acids: CASSSRAYEQYF. The CDR3 nucleotides read TGTGCCAGCAGCTCTAGAGCTTACGAGCAGTACTTC. Using reference TRBV5-6 and TRBJ2-7 for the parts outside the CDR3, the full variable domain is DAGVTQSPTHLIKTRGQQVTLRCSPKSGHDTVSWYQQALGQGPQFIFQYYEEEERQRGNFPDRFSGHQFPNYSSELNVNALLLGDSALYLCASSSRAYEQYFGPGTRLTVT.

The V and J genes are TRBV3-1 (or the pseudogene TRBV3-2) and TRBJ2-7; 9 bases are a match to TRBD1. This CDR3 has 16 amino acids. V dropped 4 bases and J dropped 1; count of bases not matched to a gene: 8. The germline CDR1 and CDR2 sequences are LGHDT and YNNKEL (reference sequence). CDR3 nucleotides: TGTGCCAGCAGCCTGGGGACAGGGTGGCCTTCCTACGAGCAGTACTTC. Translation gives CASSLGTGWPSYEQYF.

The CDR3 DNA reads TGTGCCAGCAGCCCGGGACAGATCGGCTACACCTTC. The encoded protein is CASSPGQIGYTF. The chain couples TRBV3-1 (or the pseudogene TRBV3-2) to TRBJ1-2; TRBD1 matches at 7 bases. Losses at the gene ends were 4 bases for V and 8 bases for J; bases not matched to a gene: 4. From germline, CDR1 is LGHDT and CDR2 YNNKEL (reference sequence). The CDR3 spans 12 residues.

V usage is TRBV28 and J usage is TRBJ1-2, with unresolved D. V shed 4 bases and J shed 7 bases, with 7 bases lying between them. Germline assignment: CDR1 MDHEN and CDR2 SYDVKM. The CDR3 loop spans 11 amino acids. The DNA for the CDR3 is TGTGCCAGCAGTTCCCGTATTGGCTACACCTTC. As protein: CASSSRIGYTF.

The count of this clone is one. The J gene is TRBJ2-7, the V gene TRBV19; D assignment may be TRBD1 or TRBD2 (5 bases each). Germline CDR1 and CDR2: LNHDA and SQIVND (reference sequence). The V gene lost 4 bases and the J gene lost 7 bases, with 11 bases spanning the gap. The CDR3 runs 12 residues. CDR3 sequence reads: CASSRDPGEQYF. CDR3 DNA: TGTGCCAGTAGTAGGGACCCTGGAGAGCAGTACTTC.